This T cell receptor (beta chain) was captured in a study of T-cell memory formation after mild COVID-19. Study-level results: Second-wave clones reaching peak frequency on day 37 lacked confirmed SARS-CoV-2 specificity. CD4+ clones that contracted lay mainly in CM and EM; CD8+ ones lay in EMRA.

With regard to this clonotype: Its antigen is unidentified.

Unmatched junction bases numbered 4, after V lost 4 bases and J lost 3 bases. Per germline, CDR1 MNHEY and CDR2 SVGAGI. The length of the CDR3 is 14 residues. In TCRdb, the 5' RACE reads were re-called with MiXCR into one record per CDR3 protein. The profile shows under 250,000 distinct CDR3 sequences, just over 9.5% of them singletons. The clonotype originates from a man between 18 and 29 years old who had mild COVID-19 (a few samples of this study predate the infection). Cell type and time point are not known. Sequences were obtained from PBMCs or a T cell subset sorted from them (not recorded which). The chain uses TRBV6-5 and TRBJ2-3; 7 bases are a match to TRBD2. DNA of the CDR3: TGTGCCAGCAGTTCTCAACTAGCGACAGATACGCAGTATTTT. This translates into CASSSQLATDTQYF.